One and the same sample provided the 19 T cell receptor beta chains below, sequenced in a study of tumor-infiltrating lymphocytes in localized non-small cell lung cancer. Clones were sequenced by immunoSEQ multiplex PCR, and TCRdb holds only the in-frame ones, with some missing. Of around 9,200 clones in the sample, about four fifths are singletons; the top ten hold 9.8%. Sequencing was done on a sample of uninvolved lung tissue not adjacent to the tumor. The source is a human donor with non-small cell lung cancer.

This clone came up once. The chain combines TRBV4-1 with TRBJ1-2; no reliable D call. This CDR3 spans 16 amino acids. Trimming stripped 1 base from V and 0 bases from J, with 12 bases between. Germline loops: CDR1 MGHRA, CDR2 YSYEKL. CDR3 DNA sequence: TGCGCCAGCAGCCAAGGCTCAGGATTAGCTAACTATGGCTACACCTTC. Encoded protein: CASSQGSGLANYGYTF.

The chain is built from TRBV11-2 and TRBJ1-2, with 10 bases lining up with TRBD1. Germline V gene sequence: CDR1 SGHAT, CDR2 FQNNGV. The V and J ends lost 0 bases and 2 bases, in that order; junction bases with no gene match: 3. The CDR3 spans 16 residues. The CDR3 DNA sequence: TGTGCCAGCAGCTTAGATTTGACAGGGGGCAACTATGGCTACACCTTC. Translated, it gives CASSLDLTGGNYGYTF.

The rearrangement joins TRBV7-2 to TRBJ2-3; D is unresolved. The V and J ends lost 0 bases and 4 bases respectively, with 5 bases between them. Germline V gives CDR1 SGHTA, CDR2 FQGNSA. CDR3 length equals 13 residues. The CDR3 here is CASSLAGSDTQYF. CDR3 nucleotide sequence: TGTGCCAGCAGCTTAGCGGGGTCAGATACGCAGTATTTT.

V is TRBV30 and J is TRBJ2-3, with D tentatively TRBD2 (5 bases). V shed 6 bases and J shed 0 bases, with 13 bases lying between them. The CDR3 runs 14 residues. The germline gives CDR1 GTSNPN, CDR2 SVGIG (reference sequence). CDR3 in amino acids: CACSPWTSTDTQYF. In nucleotides, the CDR3 is TGTGCCTGTTCCCCCTGGACTAGCACAGATACGCAGTATTTT.

The chain links TRBV2 to TRBJ2-1, with D perhaps TRBD2 (6 bases). The germline CDR1 and CDR2 sequences are SNHLY and FYNNEI. The CDR3 runs 14 residues. The ends were cut back, 8 bases at V and 10 bases at J, with 21 bases in the middle. Here the CDR3 DNA reads TGTGCCAGCGATAGCGGTACAAACACCGGGGAGCAGTTCTTC. This translates into CASDSGTNTGEQFF. The whole variable domain, filled in from reference TRBV2 and TRBJ2-1, reads EPEVTQTPSHQVTQMGQEVILRCVPISNHLYFYWYRQILGQKVEFLVSFYNNEISEKSEIFDDQFSVERPDGSNFTLKIRSTKLEDSAMYFCASDSGTNTGEQFFGPGTRLTVL.

The rearrangement links TRBV11-2 to TRBJ1-2; weak D call: TRBD1 (6 bases). This CDR3 is 18 amino acids long. Germline V gives CDR1 SGHAT, CDR2 FQNNGV. With 2 bases removed from V and 1 base from J, the gap between germline ends came to 20 bases. CDR3 loop: CASSLNPAGARNNYGYTF. Written as DNA, the CDR3 is TGTGCCAGCAGCTTAAACCCCGCGGGGGCGAGAAATAACTATGGCTACACCTTC.

The V gene is TRBV7-3, the J gene TRBJ1-4, with 11 bases lining up with TRBD1. The V gene's germline CDR1 is SGHTA and CDR2 FQGTGA. The trim removed 3 bases at V and 4 bases at J, leaving 10 bases unmatched. The CDR3 contains 18 residues. The CDR3 loop reads CASSFKDRGRRGNEKLFF. The CDR3 DNA reads TGTGCCAGCAGCTTTAAGGACAGGGGGCGCCGGGGTAATGAAAAACTGTTTTTT.

The V and J genes are TRBV15 and TRBJ2-4; D gene unclear. The CDR3 totals 21 residues. The V end lost 5 bases, the J end lost 3 bases, and 32 bases lay between the germline ends. Germline CDR1 reads LNHNV; CDR2 reads YYDKDF (reference sequence). In nucleotides, the CDR3 is TGTGCCACCAGCGGCTCTCGGACGGTGATGAATCCATTAAGGGACAAAAACATTCAGTACTTC. This codes for CATSGSRTVMNPLRDKNIQYF.

This chain joins TRBV11-2 and TRBJ2-2, with TRBD2 matching 8 bases. The ends lost 1 base at V and 1 base at J; junction bases unmatched: 2. CDR1 SGHAT and CDR2 FQNNGV come from the germline V gene. The CDR3 extends over 16 amino acids. In DNA, the CDR3 is TGTGCCAGCAGCTTAGCGGGAGGGGGGAACACCGGGGAGCTGTTTTTT. Protein: CASSLAGGGNTGELFF.

This sequence joins TRBV27 and TRBJ2-6, with D hard to call. V lost 4 bases and J lost 1, with 5 bases in between. The length of the CDR3 is 14 residues. Germline values: CDR1 MNHEY, CDR2 SMNVEV (reference sequence). The CDR3 nucleotides are TGTGCCAGCAGTTCCTTTTCTGGGGCCAACGTCCTGACTTTC. Translated: CASSSFSGANVLTF.

A single count supports this clone. The chain links TRBV19 to TRBJ1-2, with 9 nucleotides matching TRBD1. Germline V gene data show CDR1 as LNHDA and CDR2 as SQIVND (reference sequence). Unmatched junction bases numbered 7, after V lost 6 bases and J lost 8 bases. CDR3 length: 13 residues. CDR3 DNA sequence: TGTGCCAGTAGACCACAGGGGGCGCGGGGCTACACCTTC. This sequence encodes CASRPQGARGYTF. Complete variable domain (other parts from reference TRBV19 and TRBJ1-2): DGGITQSPKYLFRKEGQNVTLSCEQNLNHDAMYWYRQDPGQGLRLIYYSQIVNDFQKGDIAEGYSVSREKKESFPLTVTSAQKNPTAFYLCASRPQGARGYTFGSGTRLTVV.

The chain recombines TRBV5-8 with TRBJ2-7; possibly TRBD2 for D (5 bases). V was trimmed by 1 base and J by 2 bases, leaving 13 bases between them. This CDR3 comprises 15 residues. Germline-derived CDR1 and CDR2 are SGHTS and YDEGEE. In nucleotides, the CDR3 is TGTGCCAGCAGCTTGCCGGACTGGGGTCCCTACGAGCAGTACTTC. Its protein product is CASSLPDWGPYEQYF. The whole variable domain, remainder taken from reference TRBV5-8 and TRBJ2-7, is EAGVTQSPTHLIKTRGQQATLRCSPISGHTSVYWYQQALGLGLQFLLWYDEGEERNRGNFPPRFSGRQFPNYSSELNVNALELEDSALYLCASSLPDWGPYEQYFGPGTRLTVT.

V and J are TRBV28 and TRBJ1-2; no clear D gene. Germline CDR1 is MDHEN and CDR2 is SYDVKM. V gave up 6 bases and J gave up 4 bases, with 12 bases separating them. The CDR3 consists of 13 residues. For the CDR3, the DNA is TGTGCCAGCAGATCATTAGGGAGCTATGGCTACACCTTC. The encoded protein is CASRSLGSYGYTF.

The chain combines TRBV5-1 with TRBJ1-2; D is undetermined. The germline gives CDR1 SGHRS, CDR2 YFSETQ. This CDR3 has 12 amino acids. V lost 5 bases and J 3 bases, leaving 8 bases between the germline ends. CDR3 nucleotides: TGCGCCAGCAGGGAGGGAGACTATGGCTACACCTTC. It is translated as CASREGDYGYTF.

The chain employs TRBV10-1 and TRBJ1-1; no reliable D call. V shed 0 bases and J shed 2 bases, with 10 bases lying between them. The CDR3 spans 15 residues. Looked up from germline, CDR1 is WNHNN and CDR2 is SYGVQD (reference sequence). The CDR3 bases are TGCGCCAGCAGTGAGTCGGGTCGCGGAAACACTGAAGCTTTCTTT. It translates to CASSESGRGNTEAFF.

The chain couples TRBV18 to TRBJ1-1; D gene unclear. Germline V lookup: CDR1 KGHSH, CDR2 LQKENI. The CDR3 totals 12 residues. V lost 0 bases and J 5 bases, leaving 4 bases between the germline ends. Written as DNA, the CDR3 is TGTGCCAGCTCACCACCAATGACTGAAGCTTTCTTT. It specifies CASSPPMTEAFF.

The chain joins TRBV5-1 to TRBJ1-4, with 7 positions matching TRBD1. The CDR3 contains 14 residues. V was pared by 4 bases and J by 8 bases, with 8 bases of the junction left unmatched. Germline-derived CDR1 and CDR2 are SGHRS and YFSETQ. For the CDR3, the DNA is TGCGCCAGCAGCCCTGATACAGGGGACGAAAAACTGTTTTTT. Translation: CASSPDTGDEKLFF.

The V and J genes are TRBV5-1 and TRBJ1-2; perhaps TRBD1 as D (5 bases). The CDR3 covers 18 residues. Germline CDR1 SGHRS, CDR2 YFSETQ. V lost 1 base and J lost 4, with 23 bases in between. CDR3 in amino acids: CASSLRSGTPRASYGYTF. CDR3 bases: TGCGCCAGCAGCTTGAGGAGCGGGACTCCCCGAGCGAGCTATGGCTACACCTTC.

The chain employs TRBV14 and TRBJ1-1; 12 nucleotides align to TRBD1. This CDR3 contains 15 residues. CDR1 is SGHDN and CDR2 is FVKESK in the germline V gene. After removal of 3 bases from V and 5 bases from J, the junction contained 4 bases not matched to a gene. The chain's CDR3 is CASSHGTGGRTEAFF. The DNA for the CDR3 is TGTGCCAGCAGCCACGGGACAGGGGGCCGGACTGAAGCTTTCTTT. The full variable domain, rest sourced from reference TRBV14 and TRBJ1-1, is EAGVTQFPSHSVIEKGQTVTLRCDPISGHDNLYWYRRVMGKEIKFLLHFVKESKQDESGMPNNRFLAERTGGTYSTLKVQPAELEDSGVYFCASSHGTGGRTEAFFGQGTRLTVV.